Listed below are T cell receptor beta chains from one sample, sequenced in a study of blood T cell repertoires in COVID-19. Sequenced by immunoSEQ multiplex PCR; TCRdb stores in-frame clones only, minus some. The profile shows approximately 180,000 clones, approximately 86% of them singletons. The sequencing sample was made of peripheral blood. The receptors shown here come from a woman older than 75 with acute or convalescent COVID-19. Both conserved end residues are part of each CDR3. Each record gives: J gene, V gene, clone size, D gene, CDR3 DNA, CDR3 protein. A D gene is named only where the DNA matches it firmly. Expanded clones get a size class; other rows say once, few or many, or leave the size out.

j_call: TRBJ1-5
v_call: TRBV6-5
clone_size: NA
d_call: TRBD1
cdr3_nt: TGTGCCAGCACTGTGGGGACAGGGTCTAATCAGCCCCAGCATTTT
cdr3_aa: CASTVGTGSNQPQHF

j_call: TRBJ1-1
v_call: TRBV5-1
clone_size: NA
d_call: NA
cdr3_nt: TGCGCCAGCAGCTTGGTAAGTGGCAGGCACACTGAAGCTTTCTTT
cdr3_aa: CASSLVSGRHTEAFF

j_call: TRBJ1-1
v_call: TRBV19
clone_size: NA
d_call: NA
cdr3_nt: TGTGCCAGTACCTTTGCGGGGGGCAGAGGGAAGAACACTGAAGCTTTCTTT
cdr3_aa: CASTFAGGRGKNTEAFF

j_call: TRBJ2-2
v_call: TRBV5-5
clone_size: NA
d_call: TRBD1
cdr3_nt: TGTGCCAGCAGCAGAGGGACAGGGAGGGCCGGGGAGCTGTTTTTT
cdr3_aa: CASSRGTGRAGELFF

j_call: TRBJ2-2
v_call: TRBV18
clone_size: NA
d_call: TRBD2
cdr3_nt: TGTGCCAGCTCACCGAGGATTGTTAGCGGGAGTGGGGAGACCGGGGAGCTGTTTTTT
cdr3_aa: CASSPRIVSGSGETGELFF

j_call: TRBJ1-4
v_call: TRBV4-3
clone_size: NA
d_call: NA
cdr3_nt: TGCGCCAGCAGCCAAGATAGGGGCAGACGGAATGAAAAACTGTTTTTT
cdr3_aa: CASSQDRGRRNEKLFF

j_call: TRBJ1-2
v_call: TRBV10-3
clone_size: many
d_call: NA
cdr3_nt: TGTGCCACTACTCAGGACAGAGATGGCTACACCTTC
cdr3_aa: CATTQDRDGYTF

j_call: TRBJ2-7
v_call: TRBV6-2/TRBV6-3
clone_size: few
d_call: NA
cdr3_nt: TGTGCCAGCAGTTACGGAGGGGCCCCCTTCGCCGAGCAGTACTTC
cdr3_aa: CASSYGGAPFAEQYF

j_call: TRBJ2-1
v_call: TRBV10-1
clone_size: NA
d_call: TRBD2
cdr3_nt: TGCGCCAGCAGTGAACGGCGGGGGGGCCGATACAATGAGCAGTTCTTC
cdr3_aa: CASSERRGGRYNEQFF

j_call: TRBJ1-6
v_call: TRBV4-1
clone_size: NA
d_call: NA
cdr3_nt: TGCGCCAGCAGCCAAGATTGGAAGGGGCTACAGTGGGATTCACCCCTCCACTTT
cdr3_aa: CASSQDWKGLQWDSPLHF

j_call: TRBJ1-4
v_call: TRBV11-2
clone_size: NA
d_call: TRBD1
cdr3_nt: TGTGCCAGCAGCTTGCGGACAGGAAAACTGTTTTTT
cdr3_aa: CASSLRTGKLFF

j_call: TRBJ2-4
v_call: TRBV25-1
clone_size: few
d_call: NA
cdr3_nt: TGTGCCAGCAGTGATGGAGTAAGGGCGCAAGGGGACATTCAGTACTTC
cdr3_aa: CASSDGVRAQGDIQYF

j_call: TRBJ2-1
v_call: TRBV7-2
clone_size: NA
d_call: TRBD2
cdr3_nt: TGTGCCAGCAGCTCGGAGCGGGGGGGCGTCTATGAGCAGTTCTTC
cdr3_aa: CASSSERGGVYEQFF

j_call: TRBJ2-1
v_call: TRBV10-3
clone_size: NA
d_call: NA
cdr3_nt: TGTGCCATCAGTGCCGGACTAGGGGGGCTGTTCTTC
cdr3_aa: CAISAGLGGLFF

j_call: TRBJ1-1
v_call: TRBV19
clone_size: NA
d_call: TRBD1
cdr3_nt: TGTGCCAGTAGTTTCGGACAGGGCACTGAAGCTTTCTTT
cdr3_aa: CASSFGQGTEAFF

j_call: TRBJ1-3
v_call: TRBV7-2
clone_size: NA
d_call: NA
cdr3_nt: TGTGCCAGCAGCTTACAGAGAAACACCATATATTTT
cdr3_aa: CASSLQRNTIYF

j_call: TRBJ2-3
v_call: TRBV3-1/TRBV3-2
clone_size: NA
d_call: TRBD1
cdr3_nt: TGTGCCAGCAGCCAAGACTTGACAGGGGATACGCAGTATTTT
cdr3_aa: CASSQDLTGDTQYF

j_call: TRBJ2-2
v_call: TRBV7-6
clone_size: NA
d_call: NA
cdr3_nt: TGTGCCAGCAGCCTTCGTTCGACCGGGGAGCTGTTTTTT
cdr3_aa: CASSLRSTGELFF

j_call: TRBJ2-4
v_call: TRBV7-2
clone_size: once
d_call: NA
cdr3_nt: TGTGCCAGCAGCTTCCGGGACGGGGGAAACATTCAGTACTTC
cdr3_aa: CASSFRDGGNIQYF

j_call: TRBJ1-5
v_call: TRBV6-6
clone_size: NA
d_call: TRBD1
cdr3_nt: TGTGCCAGCAGTTCAGGGGACAGGGGGCAAATGGAGCCCCAGCATTTT
cdr3_aa: CASSSGDRGQMEPQHF

j_call: TRBJ1-3
v_call: TRBV7-2
clone_size: few
d_call: NA
cdr3_nt: TGTGCCAGCAGCTCATGGAGCCTTCCCTCTGGAAACACCATATATTTT
cdr3_aa: CASSSWSLPSGNTIYF

j_call: TRBJ1-4
v_call: TRBV25-1
clone_size: NA
d_call: TRBD1
cdr3_nt: TGTGCCAGCAGTCGGACAGGTTATTTTGAAAAACTGTTTTTT
cdr3_aa: CASSRTGYFEKLFF

j_call: TRBJ1-1
v_call: TRBV19
clone_size: few
d_call: TRBD1
cdr3_nt: TGTGCCAGTAGTGTGGGGGACAGGACGGGCACTGAAGCTTTCTTT
cdr3_aa: CASSVGDRTGTEAFF

j_call: TRBJ1-1
v_call: TRBV9
clone_size: once
d_call: TRBD1
cdr3_nt: TGTGCCAGCAGCGCGTCAGGGGGCAGAGAGAACACTGAAGCTTTCTTT
cdr3_aa: CASSASGGRENTEAFF

j_call: TRBJ1-2
v_call: TRBV30
clone_size: NA
d_call: NA
cdr3_nt: TGTGCCTGGAGTAGACTCCCCTCCTATGGCTACACCTTC
cdr3_aa: CAWSRLPSYGYTF

j_call: TRBJ1-3
v_call: TRBV9
clone_size: NA
d_call: NA
cdr3_nt: TGTGCCAGCAGCGTAGGGAGGGGAAACACCATATATTTT
cdr3_aa: CASSVGRGNTIYF

j_call: TRBJ1-2
v_call: TRBV18
clone_size: NA
d_call: NA
cdr3_nt: TGTGCCAGCTCACCTTTCGACAGCTCCTCTAACTATGGCTACACCTTC
cdr3_aa: CASSPFDSSSNYGYTF

j_call: TRBJ2-7
v_call: TRBV4-1
clone_size: NA
d_call: NA
cdr3_nt: TGCGCCAGCAGCCAAGTCCCACCCGGGGATGTGGACGAGCAGTACTTC
cdr3_aa: CASSQVPPGDVDEQYF

j_call: TRBJ1-2
v_call: TRBV29-1
clone_size: NA
d_call: NA
cdr3_nt: TGCAGCGTTGGTGGAGGGGTCTATGGCTACACCTTC
cdr3_aa: CSVGGGVYGYTF

j_call: TRBJ2-5
v_call: TRBV5-4
clone_size: NA
d_call: NA
cdr3_nt: TGTGCCAGCAACCCACAAGGACATTCCCAAGAGACCCAGTACTTC
cdr3_aa: CASNPQGHSQETQYF

j_call: TRBJ1-1
v_call: TRBV5-4
clone_size: once
d_call: TRBD1
cdr3_nt: TGTGCTTGGGGACAGGGGGCATCGCGGTACACTGAAGCTTTCTTT
cdr3_aa: CAWGQGASRYTEAFF

j_call: TRBJ2-7
v_call: TRBV3-1/TRBV3-2
clone_size: NA
d_call: NA
cdr3_nt: TGTGCCAGCAGCCAGGGAGACGAGCAGTACTTC
cdr3_aa: CASSQGDEQYF

j_call: TRBJ2-7
v_call: TRBV6-2/TRBV6-3
clone_size: NA
d_call: TRBD1
cdr3_nt: TGTGCCAGCAGTCTCGGACAGGGGGTCTACGAGCAGTACTTC
cdr3_aa: CASSLGQGVYEQYF

j_call: TRBJ1-1
v_call: TRBV5-1
clone_size: NA
d_call: NA
cdr3_nt: TGCGCCAGCAAAGAACAGGGAAACACTGAAGCTTTCTTT
cdr3_aa: CASKEQGNTEAFF

j_call: TRBJ2-5
v_call: TRBV4-2
clone_size: NA
d_call: TRBD2
cdr3_nt: TGTGCCAGCAGCCAAGACGGAGCGGGGGGCTTCGAAGAGACCCAGTACTTC
cdr3_aa: CASSQDGAGGFEETQYF

j_call: TRBJ1-4
v_call: TRBV19
clone_size: NA
d_call: NA
cdr3_nt: TGTGCCAGTAGCACCAGAAATGAAAAACTGTTTTTT
cdr3_aa: CASSTRNEKLFF

j_call: TRBJ2-7
v_call: TRBV25-1
clone_size: NA
d_call: TRBD2
cdr3_nt: TGTGCCAGCGCCAGCGGGGACTACGAGCAGTACTTC
cdr3_aa: CASASGDYEQYF

j_call: TRBJ2-7
v_call: TRBV5-6
clone_size: few
d_call: NA
cdr3_nt: TGTGCCAGCAGCGCCTACAGTGGCTCCTACGAGCAGTACTTC
cdr3_aa: CASSAYSGSYEQYF

j_call: TRBJ2-3
v_call: TRBV5-1
clone_size: NA
d_call: TRBD1
cdr3_nt: TGCGCCAGCAGCCTCAACAGGGGGCTGAGCACAGATACGCAGTATTTT
cdr3_aa: CASSLNRGLSTDTQYF

j_call: TRBJ2-3
v_call: TRBV24-1
clone_size: NA
d_call: TRBD1
cdr3_nt: TGTGCCACCAGTGATGCCGACAGGGGTCTCGCAGATACGCAGTATTTT
cdr3_aa: CATSDADRGLADTQYF

j_call: TRBJ1-2
v_call: TRBV18
clone_size: NA
d_call: TRBD1
cdr3_nt: TGTGCCAGCTCACCTCCTCTCGGGACAGCCAACTATGGCTACACCTTC
cdr3_aa: CASSPPLGTANYGYTF

j_call: TRBJ2-3
v_call: TRBV7-3
clone_size: NA
d_call: TRBD2
cdr3_nt: TGTGCCAGCAGCTTAGGGCGGGAGGGCGGCACAGATACGCAGTATTTT
cdr3_aa: CASSLGREGGTDTQYF

j_call: TRBJ2-3
v_call: TRBV19
clone_size: few
d_call: TRBD2
cdr3_nt: TGTGCCAGTAGTATCCTGGGGACTAGCGGGGGTATAACCGGCACAGATACGCAGTATTTT
cdr3_aa: CASSILGTSGGITGTDTQYF

j_call: TRBJ1-4
v_call: TRBV7-2
clone_size: NA
d_call: NA
cdr3_nt: TGTGCCAGCAGTGACAGAAATGAAAAACTGTTTTTT
cdr3_aa: CASSDRNEKLFF

j_call: TRBJ2-7
v_call: TRBV6-5
clone_size: NA
d_call: NA
cdr3_nt: TGTGCCAGCAGTTACGGGGCGTTAAACGAGCAGTACTTC
cdr3_aa: CASSYGALNEQYF

j_call: TRBJ1-4
v_call: TRBV19
clone_size: NA
d_call: NA
cdr3_nt: TGTGCCAGTAGTTCCGCCGGGGTGAATGAGGAAAAACTGTTTTTT
cdr3_aa: CASSSAGVNEEKLFF

j_call: TRBJ2-1
v_call: TRBV27
clone_size: NA
d_call: NA
cdr3_nt: TGTGCCAGCAGTAGTGTCAATTGGCCCAGCTCCTACAATGAGCAGTTCTTC
cdr3_aa: CASSSVNWPSSYNEQFF

j_call: TRBJ2-5
v_call: TRBV5-1
clone_size: NA
d_call: NA
cdr3_nt: TGCGCCAGCAGCTTGATAGGCGGGTCTCTGGGAGAGACCCAGTACTTC
cdr3_aa: CASSLIGGSLGETQYF

j_call: TRBJ2-5
v_call: TRBV5-1
clone_size: NA
d_call: NA
cdr3_nt: TGCGCCAGCAGCTTGGGCGTCGGCGGGCCGAGGGAGACCCAGTACTTC
cdr3_aa: CASSLGVGGPRETQYF

j_call: TRBJ1-4
v_call: TRBV21-1
clone_size: NA
d_call: NA
cdr3_nt: TGTGCCAGCAGCTGTCACAGGGGGCCTAATGAAAAACTGTTTTTT
cdr3_aa: CASSCHRGPNEKLFF

j_call: TRBJ2-2
v_call: TRBV5-1
clone_size: NA
d_call: NA
cdr3_nt: TGCGCCAGCAGCATCCGGGACTCTGGGAACACCGGGGAGCTGTTTTTT
cdr3_aa: CASSIRDSGNTGELFF

j_call: TRBJ1-1
v_call: TRBV6-5
clone_size: NA
d_call: NA
cdr3_nt: TGTGCCAGCAGTTCCGGGAGGACGGGTCGGGGTGAAGCTTTCTTT
cdr3_aa: CASSSGRTGRGEAFF

j_call: TRBJ2-5
v_call: TRBV9
clone_size: NA
d_call: NA
cdr3_nt: TGTGCCAGCAGCGTGAAAGGGGCGGGATTCCAAGAGACCCAGTACTTC
cdr3_aa: CASSVKGAGFQETQYF

j_call: TRBJ2-7
v_call: TRBV12-5
clone_size: NA
d_call: TRBD2
cdr3_nt: TGTGCTAGTGGTTTGCCCTGGACTAGCGGGAGGGCCAAAAGTTTCGAGCAGTACTTC
cdr3_aa: CASGLPWTSGRAKSFEQYF

j_call: TRBJ1-2
v_call: TRBV12-3/TRBV12-4
clone_size: NA
d_call: NA
cdr3_nt: TGTGCCAGCAGCGTGGACTGGGAAGGAGGCTACACCTTC
cdr3_aa: CASSVDWEGGYTF

j_call: TRBJ2-3
v_call: TRBV19
clone_size: NA
d_call: TRBD2
cdr3_nt: TGTGCCAGTAGAGAGCGGGGGGTCACAGATACGCAGTATTTT
cdr3_aa: CASRERGVTDTQYF